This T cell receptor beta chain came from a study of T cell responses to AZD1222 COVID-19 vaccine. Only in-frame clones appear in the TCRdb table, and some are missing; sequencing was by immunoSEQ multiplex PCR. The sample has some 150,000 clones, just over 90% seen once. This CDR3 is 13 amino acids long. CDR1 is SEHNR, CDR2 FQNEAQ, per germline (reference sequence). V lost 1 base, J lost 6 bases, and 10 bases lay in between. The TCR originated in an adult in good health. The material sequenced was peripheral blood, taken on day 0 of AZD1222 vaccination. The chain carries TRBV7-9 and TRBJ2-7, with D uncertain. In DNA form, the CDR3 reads TGTGCCAGCAGCTTAGTGGGTGGGCCCGAGCAGTACTTC. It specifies CASSLVGGPEQYF.